This passage covers 17 T cell receptor beta chains from one sample sequenced in a study of blood T cell repertoires in COVID-19. Repertoires were generated with immunoSEQ multiplex PCR, while TCRdb's copy carries only in-frame clones and drops some. The sample contains 95,000 to 110,000 clones, 84% of which appear only once. Sequencing was done on a sample of peripheral blood. These receptors were obtained from a human donor in a cohort sampled during active COVID-19.

The chain couples TRBV12-3 or TRBV12-4 to TRBJ2-7; possible D gene TRBD2, 5 bases. V shed 5 bases and J shed 1 base, with 9 bases lying between them. This CDR3 spans 13 amino acids. CDR3 protein: CASSTSVSYEQYF. The CDR3, as DNA: TGTGCCAGCAGTACTAGTGTATCCTACGAGCAGTACTTC.

V usage is TRBV28 and J usage is TRBJ2-6, with no clear D. The ends were cut back, 10 bases at V and 1 base at J, with 11 bases in the middle. Germline assignment: CDR1 MDHEN and CDR2 SYDVKM. The CDR3 totals 14 residues. The chain's CDR3 is CANDRGSGANVLTF. The CDR3 DNA reads TGTGCCAACGATCGCGGATCTGGGGCCAACGTCCTGACTTTC.

V is TRBV4-1 and J is TRBJ2-6, with D possibly being TRBD2 (7 bases). Deletions cut 4 bases from V and 1 base from J, with 20 bases between. In germline, CDR1 is MGHRA, CDR2 YSYEKL. The CDR3 length is 19 residues. CDR3 sequence reads: CASSPQGGGALSGANVLTF. CDR3 DNA sequence: TGCGCCAGCAGCCCGCAAGGGGGGGGCGCGCTGTCTGGGGCCAACGTCCTGACTTTC.

The chain combines TRBV14 with TRBJ2-7; 9 bases map to TRBD2. With 0 bases clipped from V and 1 base from J, the junction kept 7 bases outside the gene matches. There are 17 residues in the CDR3. From germline, CDR1 is SGHDN and CDR2 FVKESK. DNA for the CDR3: TGTGCCAGCAGCCAAGATCGGGCTAGCGGGAATTCCTACGAGCAGTACTTC. Its protein is CASSQDRASGNSYEQYF.

This clone turned up a few times. The CDR3 DNA reads as TGTGCCAGCAGCTTGGTAGGGGTAGGCACCGGGGAGCTGTTTTTT. Its translation: CASSLVGVGTGELFF. The chain has TRBV5-6 and TRBJ2-2; a weak D match, TRBD1 (5 bases). In germline, CDR1 is SGHDT, CDR2 YYEEEE. This CDR3 contains 15 residues. The ends were cut back, 0 bases at V and 4 bases at J, with 10 bases in the middle.

The J gene is TRBJ1-1, the V gene TRBV5-1; 9 bases match TRBD1. J was trimmed by 0 bases and V by 4 bases; bases with no gene match: 7. Germline assignment: CDR1 SGHRS and CDR2 YFSETQ. This CDR3 spans 16 amino acids. CDR3 in DNA: TGCGCCAGCAGCCACGGGACAGGGAGCCTGAACACTGAAGCTTTCTTT. As protein: CASSHGTGSLNTEAFF.

This clone was observed a few times. The chain is built from TRBV7-9 and TRBJ2-2, with 7 bases identical to TRBD1. Germline CDR1 SEHNR, CDR2 FQNEAQ (reference sequence). The CDR3 runs to 15 residues. Germline trimming cut 7 bases from V and 5 bases from J; bases unmatched to any gene: 10. In DNA form, the CDR3 reads TGTGCCAGCATACGACAGGGAATTGTAACCGGGGAGCTGTTTTTT. It is translated as CASIRQGIVTGELFF.

With respect to this clone: Within the sample, other DNA sequences also encode this same CDR3. The rearrangement uses TRBV28 and TRBJ1-3; possibly TRBD1 for D (5 bases). V shed 5 bases and J shed 1 base, with 12 bases lying between them. Germline CDR1 MDHEN, CDR2 SYDVKM. The CDR3 totals 15 residues. The CDR3 loop is CASSPPQGSGNTIYF. The DNA of the CDR3 is TGTGCCAGCAGTCCCCCCCAGGGATCTGGAAACACCATATATTTT.

This chain links TRBV10-3 with TRBJ2-7, with D possibly being TRBD1 (5 bases). Germline V gene lookup returns CDR1 ENHRY and CDR2 SYGVKD. CDR3 length: 13 amino acids. V lost 4 bases to trimming and J lost 6 bases, with 13 bases between them. CDR3 DNA: TGTGCCATCAGTGGGGGCAGGGCAGCCGAGCAGTACTTC. It is translated as CAISGGRAAEQYF.

This clone was seen just once. The rearrangement uses TRBV18 and TRBJ1-5; no firm D call. Trimming took 6 bases from V and 7 from J, leaving 16 bases between them. Per germline, CDR1 KGHSH and CDR2 LQKENI. The CDR3 has 14 amino acids. Here the CDR3 reads CASSVGSADQPQHF. The CDR3 DNA follows: TGTGCCAGCTCCGTCGGGTCTGCTGACCAGCCCCAGCATTTT.

This chain links TRBV9 with TRBJ2-7; 7 bases fit TRBD1. Germline assignment: CDR1 SGDLS and CDR2 YYNGEE. The trim removed 2 bases at V and 2 bases at J, leaving 1 base unmatched. CDR3 length equals 13 residues. The CDR3 loop is CASSVGTAYEQYF. The CDR3 DNA reads TGTGCCAGCAGCGTCGGGACAGCCTACGAGCAGTACTTC.

This clone has only a few counts. The rearrangement joins TRBV20-1 to TRBJ2-7; TRBD1 matches at 8 bases. V dropped 7 bases and J dropped 3; count of bases not matched to a gene: 2. Germline V gives CDR1 DFQATT, CDR2 SNEGSKA (reference sequence). This CDR3 has 11 residues. The CDR3 spells CSGDRSYEQYF. CDR3 coding DNA: TGCAGTGGGGACAGGAGCTACGAGCAGTACTTC.

The rearrangement links TRBV6-2 or TRBV6-3 to TRBJ1-2; D not resolved. Trimming cost V 3 bases and J 7 bases, with 18 bases left between them. This CDR3 spans 15 amino acids. CDR1 and CDR2 (germline): MNHEY, SVGEGT. The CDR3 region is CASSYEFLGSGGYTF. The CDR3 region has the DNA TGTGCCAGCAGTTATGAGTTCCTGGGCAGCGGTGGCTACACCTTC.

V and J are TRBV4-2 and TRBJ2-3; D gene ambiguous. Deletions cut 4 bases from V and 4 bases from J, with 15 bases between. The length of the CDR3 is 15 residues. Germline CDR1 is LGHNA and CDR2 is YNFKEQ. CDR3 coding DNA: TGTGCCAGCAGCCCCGACTTCCTCCGAGCAGATACGCAGTATTTT. The encoded protein is CASSPDFLRADTQYF.

The V call is TRBV19, the J call TRBJ1-5; the match to TRBD1 covers 8 bases. Germline loops: CDR1 LNHDA, CDR2 SQIVND (reference sequence). This CDR3 has 15 residues. The ends lost 4 bases at V and 3 bases at J; junction bases unmatched: 5. The CDR3 reads CASSNHRGNNQPQHF. The CDR3 bases are TGTGCCAGTAGTAACCACAGGGGGAACAATCAGCCCCAGCATTTT. Complete variable domain (other parts from reference TRBV19 and TRBJ1-5): DGGITQSPKYLFRKEGQNVTLSCEQNLNHDAMYWYRQDPGQGLRLIYYSQIVNDFQKGDIAEGYSVSREKKESFPLTVTSAQKNPTAFYLCASSNHRGNNQPQHFGDGTRLSIL.

This clone was seen only once. The chain links TRBV4-1 to TRBJ1-5; a weak D match, TRBD1 (6 bases). The CDR3 is 15 residues long. Germline-derived CDR1 and CDR2 are MGHRA and YSYEKL. Trimming pared 5 bases from V and 7 bases from J, leaving 18 bases between. The CDR3 protein is CASSNLIQGFQPQHF. CDR3 in DNA: TGCGCCAGCAGCAACCTTATACAGGGATTCCAGCCCCAGCATTTT.

The chain has TRBV5-1 and TRBJ1-1; TRBD1 aligns across 7 bases. CDR3 length equals 16 residues. With 0 bases clipped from V and 1 base from J, the junction kept 6 bases outside the gene matches. Germline values: CDR1 SGHRS, CDR2 YFSETQ. The CDR3: CASSLEGAYSNTEAFF. CDR3 DNA sequence: TGCGCCAGCAGCTTGGAGGGGGCATATTCGAACACTGAAGCTTTCTTT. The complete variable domain, with remaining parts taken from reference TRBV5-1 and TRBJ1-1, reads KAGVTQTPRYLIKTRGQQVTLSCSPISGHRSVSWYQQTPGQGLQFLFEYFSETQRNKGNFPGRFSGRQFSNSRSEMNVSTLELGDSALYLCASSLEGAYSNTEAFFGQGTRLTVV.